The count of the clone carrying this TCR beta chain is one. Assay used: immunoSEQ multiplex PCR; TCRdb lists only in-frame clones, some missing. The sample yields more than 250,000 clones, over 65% seen once. The sample originates from a study of blood T cell repertoires in COVID-19. The CDR3 consists of 16 residues. Germline CDR1 LNHNV, CDR2 YYDKDF (reference sequence). Trimming took 3 bases from V and 7 from J; bases not matched to a gene: 13. The TCR sequence derives from a man in his sixties who had recovered from COVID-19. The sample consisted of peripheral blood. The chain uses TRBV15 and TRBJ1-2; 8 bases are a match to TRBD1. This CDR3 is CATSRTGADVLGGYTF. In DNA, the CDR3 is TGTGCCACCAGCAGGACAGGGGCAGACGTTCTGGGTGGCTACACCTTC.